One sample yielded the 5 T cell receptor beta chains listed below, sequenced in a study of Graves' ophthalmopathy and Graves' hyperthyroidism. TCR beta CDR3 regions were amplified from RNA transcripts. Second-round multiplex PCR followed a first-round RT-PCR using HTBI primers. TCRdb re-derived calls from the multiplex PCR reads in MiXCR, one entry per CDR3 protein. The data contain 600,000 to 650,000 distinct CDR3 sequences, approximately 22% of them singletons. The specimen was peripheral blood. These TCRs come from a woman younger than 30 with stable Graves' hyperthyroidism. Some clones in this sample may be carry-over from other donors' samples.

The V gene is TRBV19, the J gene TRBJ2-7; D gene ambiguous. Trimming took 5 bases from V and 1 from J, leaving 9 bases between them. The germline V gene encodes CDR1 LNHDA and CDR2 SQIVND (reference sequence). The CDR3 consists of 13 residues. CDR3 bases: TGTGCCAGTAGTCCCCTTTATTCCTACGAGCAGTACTTC. Translating it yields CASSPLYSYEQYF.

This clonotype was found many times. This chain joins TRBV7-8 and TRBJ1-6; 8 nucleotides agree with TRBD1. The CDR3 spans 14 residues. CDR1 SGHVS and CDR2 FQNEAQ come from the germline V gene. The J segment lost 7 bases and the V segment lost 3 bases, leaving 2 bases of the junction unmatched. CDR3 bases: TGTGCCAGCAGCTTGGGACAGGAGAATTCACCCCTCCACTTT. Its protein is CASSLGQENSPLHF.

The chain recombines TRBV6-1 with TRBJ2-5; 9 bases agree with TRBD1. The CDR3 extends over 16 amino acids. CDR1 and CDR2 from the germline V gene are MNHNS and SASEGT. V lost 5 bases, J lost 2 bases, and 9 bases stayed unmatched. The CDR3 DNA reads TGTGCCAGCAGTACCGGGACAGGGTATGGGCAAGAGACCCAGTACTTC. It codes for CASSTGTGYGQETQYF.

In its sample, this clonotype was seen many times. V gene TRBV28 combines with J gene TRBJ1-1, with a tentative D call TRBD1 (5 bases). V lost 5 bases and J lost 1, with 11 bases in between. Germline assignment: CDR1 MDHEN and CDR2 SYDVKM. The CDR3 has 14 amino acids. The CDR3 is CASSPGTSNTEAFF. As DNA, the CDR3 is TGTGCCAGCAGTCCCGGGACGTCGAACACTGAAGCTTTCTTT.

The chain joins TRBV27 to TRBJ1-1; maybe TRBD1 (5 bases). V was cut by 3 bases and J by 0 bases, with 17 bases left in between. Germline V gene data show CDR1 as MNHEY and CDR2 as SMNVEV (reference sequence). CDR3 length equals 17 residues. This CDR3 is CASSFWGVGGLNTEAFF. The CDR3 bases are TGTGCCAGCAGTTTTTGGGGGGTGGGGGGGTTGAACACTGAAGCTTTCTTT.